These T cell receptor beta chains were read from a single sample in a study of response to subunit inactivated influenza vaccine. Using its own MiXCR run on the RT-PCR reads, TCRdb lists one record per CDR3 protein. The sample holds around 580,000 distinct CDR3 sequences, about 14% seen once. The sequencing used PBMCs from blood, collected roughly 13 days after vaccination. All receptors derive from a man between 50 and 59 years old who received an inactivated influenza vaccine. The conserved cysteine and the conserved F or W are not part of the CDR3 here. Each record gives: V gene, J gene, CDR3 protein.

v_gene: TRBV10-1
j_gene: TRBJ2-7
CDR3aa: ASSESTSGGARY

v_gene: TRBV15
j_gene: TRBJ1-2
CDR3aa: ATSRDAGAGGYT

v_gene: TRBV27
j_gene: TRBJ2-3
CDR3aa: ASSYPSGTQY

v_gene: TRBV7-8
j_gene: TRBJ2-7
CDR3aa: ASSFRDGFYEQY

v_gene: TRBV12-3/TRBV12-4
j_gene: TRBJ2-2
CDR3aa: ASSYTGVSLNGELF

v_gene: TRBV6-1
j_gene: TRBJ1-2
CDR3aa: ASRDPGQGGHGYT

v_gene: TRBV5-1
j_gene: TRBJ2-6
CDR3aa: ASSHGAGTGFGSGANVLT

v_gene: TRBV11-2
j_gene: TRBJ1-2
CDR3aa: ASSSTGHGYT

v_gene: TRBV20-1
j_gene: TRBJ1-1
CDR3aa: SARGGGSLNTEAF

v_gene: TRBV4-3
j_gene: TRBJ1-5
CDR3aa: ASSADWGPQPQH

v_gene: TRBV5-1
j_gene: TRBJ2-7
CDR3aa: ASKGQGRTYEQY

v_gene: TRBV15
j_gene: TRBJ2-7
CDR3aa: ASHIYPGQSEYVEQY

v_gene: TRBV7-2
j_gene: TRBJ2-1
CDR3aa: ASSRRGLAGVREQF

v_gene: TRBV6-5
j_gene: TRBJ2-2
CDR3aa: ASSSGVPTGELF

v_gene: TRBV2
j_gene: TRBJ2-1
CDR3aa: ASMTLRSYNEQF

v_gene: TRBV9
j_gene: TRBJ2-1
CDR3aa: ASSVEREGREQF

v_gene: TRBV24-1
j_gene: TRBJ2-1
CDR3aa: ATSDGILAANEQF

v_gene: TRBV4-1
j_gene: TRBJ2-1
CDR3aa: ASSQDTSGRYNEQF

v_gene: TRBV25-1
j_gene: TRBJ2-3
CDR3aa: ASSGGLADTQY

v_gene: TRBV7-8
j_gene: TRBJ2-1
CDR3aa: ASSLIVNEQF

v_gene: TRBV28
j_gene: TRBJ2-1
CDR3aa: ASSGLGAYNEQF

v_gene: TRBV5-6
j_gene: TRBJ2-3
CDR3aa: ASSETGGRAPDTQY

v_gene: TRBV2
j_gene: TRBJ2-7
CDR3aa: ASSESQPRGEQY

v_gene: TRBV11-2
j_gene: TRBJ2-4
CDR3aa: ASSLADSDIQY

v_gene: TRBV6-2/TRBV6-3
j_gene: TRBJ2-1
CDR3aa: ASSYDRGASSEQF

v_gene: TRBV5-6
j_gene: TRBJ2-7
CDR3aa: ASSFGRSYEQY

v_gene: TRBV15
j_gene: TRBJ2-1
CDR3aa: ATSRALDSYNEQF

v_gene: TRBV7-8
j_gene: TRBJ2-5
CDR3aa: ASSHGLAGETQY

v_gene: TRBV10-3
j_gene: TRBJ2-2
CDR3aa: AIKGLLGTGELF

v_gene: TRBV10-2
j_gene: TRBJ1-2
CDR3aa: ASTPGRNYGYT

v_gene: TRBV5-1
j_gene: TRBJ2-2
CDR3aa: ASSLSGESGELF

v_gene: TRBV5-1
j_gene: TRBJ1-2
CDR3aa: ASSWDGLGYGYT

v_gene: TRBV5-1
j_gene: TRBJ2-7
CDR3aa: ASSLEGRKEVEQY

v_gene: TRBV9
j_gene: TRBJ2-7
CDR3aa: ASSVESGTPYEQY

v_gene: TRBV20-1
j_gene: TRBJ2-1
CDR3aa: SARDPGGGPYNEQF

v_gene: TRBV28
j_gene: TRBJ1-4
CDR3aa: ASSPGGPTNEKLF

v_gene: TRBV20-1
j_gene: TRBJ2-7
CDR3aa: SASSRTGEQY

v_gene: TRBV15
j_gene: TRBJ2-7
CDR3aa: ATSRRLDRYYEQY

v_gene: TRBV10-3
j_gene: TRBJ2-3
CDR3aa: AISELGLWSEGLAGTDTQY

v_gene: TRBV9
j_gene: TRBJ2-2
CDR3aa: ASSASQGVPGELF

v_gene: TRBV11-2
j_gene: TRBJ2-7
CDR3aa: ASSLEGRRTYEQY

v_gene: TRBV6-1
j_gene: TRBJ1-6
CDR3aa: ASRPRGPGSPLH

v_gene: TRBV5-4
j_gene: TRBJ2-5
CDR3aa: ASSAFGQGATGETQY

v_gene: TRBV6-2/TRBV6-3
j_gene: TRBJ2-3
CDR3aa: ASRRGLAGLTDTQY

v_gene: TRBV5-5
j_gene: TRBJ2-1
CDR3aa: ASSLPHINEQF

v_gene: TRBV10-3
j_gene: TRBJ1-3
CDR3aa: AMNSGPGNTIY

v_gene: TRBV4-3
j_gene: TRBJ2-4
CDR3aa: ASSHLAGGAKNIQY

v_gene: TRBV12-5
j_gene: TRBJ1-2
CDR3aa: ASGLVLEGGPPPGGYT

v_gene: TRBV15
j_gene: TRBJ2-3
CDR3aa: ATSTLLSAKTDTQY

v_gene: TRBV28
j_gene: TRBJ2-1
CDR3aa: ASSSPSRTNIYNEQF

v_gene: TRBV5-4
j_gene: TRBJ2-5
CDR3aa: ASSSGGEETQY

v_gene: TRBV20-1
j_gene: TRBJ2-1
CDR3aa: SATGTEYYNEQF

v_gene: TRBV11-2
j_gene: TRBJ1-3
CDR3aa: ASSLGHRGASSGNTIY

v_gene: TRBV28
j_gene: TRBJ2-3
CDR3aa: ASSLKSGVTLLRTDTQY

v_gene: TRBV10-3
j_gene: TRBJ2-1
CDR3aa: AISESTYNEQF

v_gene: TRBV27
j_gene: TRBJ1-5
CDR3aa: ASTPTGYSNQPQH

v_gene: TRBV20-1
j_gene: TRBJ2-5
CDR3aa: SAREDRGLNAQY

v_gene: TRBV5-1
j_gene: TRBJ1-1
CDR3aa: ASSPRQGAGEAF

v_gene: TRBV6-2/TRBV6-3
j_gene: TRBJ2-1
CDR3aa: ASTRDGWNEQF

v_gene: TRBV29-1
j_gene: TRBJ1-1
CDR3aa: SAPQGNTEAF